Below, 13 T cell receptor beta chains from the same sample are listed, as sequenced in a study of regulatory T cells in long-lasting Graves disease. CDR3-region Arm-PCR and iRepertoire HTBI primers produced the TCR beta libraries. TCRdb processed the multiplex PCR reads anew with MiXCR; each CDR3 protein has one entry. The sample includes about 290,000 distinct CDR3 sequences, around 20% of them seen just once. Time point noted: persistent/refractory GD, antithyroid drugs over 5 years with positive TRAb. RNA from PBMCs was the source of the TCR library. Material: peripheral blood mononuclear cells (PBMCs), obtained when the disease was refractory, from a patient treated with antithyroid drugs. All receptors derive from a female donor with Graves disease.

This chain uses TRBV20-1 with TRBJ2-7, with 9 nucleotides matching TRBD1. V lost 8 bases to trimming and J lost 7 bases; unmatched junction nucleotides: 9. The CDR3 runs 12 residues. Germline loops: CDR1 DFQATT, CDR2 SNEGSKA (reference sequence). The CDR3 here is CSTGTGLEEQYF. In DNA form, the CDR3 reads TGCAGTACCGGGACAGGGCTGGAGGAGCAGTACTTC.

The rearrangement uses TRBV28 and TRBJ1-5; D not resolved. V lost 5 bases and J lost 4, with 18 bases in between. Germline CDR1 and CDR2: MDHEN and SYDVKM. The CDR3 runs to 16 residues. DNA of the CDR3: TGTGCCAGCAGTCCCAAGGTGTGGGAGGGTAATCAGCCCCAGCATTTT. Translated: CASSPKVWEGNQPQHF.

In the case of this clonotype: This may be a read error: a much more frequent sequence differs by one nucleotide. This chain connects TRBV6-2 or TRBV6-3 to TRBJ2-2; a weak D match, TRBD2 (5 bases). CDR3 length: 12 residues. CDR1 MNHEY and CDR2 SVGEGT come from the germline V gene. CDR3: CASSYTLGELVF. The DNA for the CDR3 is TGTGCCAGCAGTTATACCCTTGGGGAGCTGGTTTTT.

This clonotype was seen ten or more times. The genes are TRBV7-2 and TRBJ1-2; a weak D match, TRBD1 (5 bases). There are 15 residues in the CDR3. Trimming took 3 bases from V and 4 from J, leaving 15 bases between them. Germline CDR1 SGHTA, CDR2 FQGNSA. CDR3 region: CASSLSGQGGYGYTF. CDR3 sequence (DNA): TGTGCCAGCAGCTTGAGTGGGCAGGGTGGCTATGGCTACACCTTC.

About this clonotype: A read error may explain this, as a much larger clone is one base away. A read error is likely, as this CDR3 ends without the conserved phenylalanine or tryptophan. The rearrangement links TRBV11-2 to TRBJ2-3, with 12 bases matching TRBD2. Germline lookup yields CDR1 SGHAT and CDR2 FQNNGV. V was clipped by 3 bases and J by 0 bases; unmatched bases: 1. This CDR3 contains 16 residues. CDR3 residues: CASSFTSGRSTDTQYS. The DNA for the CDR3 is TGTGCCAGCAGCTTCACTAGCGGGAGGAGCACAGATACGCAGTATTCT.

The V gene is TRBV28, the J gene TRBJ2-5, with 9 bases identical to TRBD2. Germline CDR1 is MDHEN and CDR2 is SYDVKM. The CDR3 consists of 16 residues. V was pared by 4 bases and J by 4 bases, with 10 bases of the junction left unmatched. CDR3 sequence: CASSYPLRGGRETQYF. For the CDR3, the DNA is TGTGCCAGCAGTTACCCCTTGCGGGGGGGACGAGAGACCCAGTACTTC.

In nucleotides, the CDR3 is TGTGCCAGTAGTATGGAGGGACCGAACACTGAAGCTTTCTTT. It is translated as CASSMEGPNTEAFF. The chain carries TRBV19 and TRBJ1-1, with D possibly matching TRBD1 (5 bases). Trimming stripped 3 bases from V and 1 base from J, with 9 bases between. There are 14 residues in the CDR3. CDR1 is LNHDA and CDR2 is SQIVND in the germline V gene (reference sequence).

This clonotype has ten or more counts. The chain uses TRBV12-3 or TRBV12-4 and TRBJ1-1; D is perhaps TRBD1 (6 bases). The germline V and J ends were trimmed by 6 bases and 0 bases, with 11 bases remaining between them. The CDR3 extends over 14 amino acids. In nucleotides, the CDR3 is TGTGCCAGCAGCCTCAGGGGTCTGAACACTGAAGCTTTCTTT. Amino acid sequence: CASSLRGLNTEAFF.

In its sample, this clonotype was seen once. The chain couples TRBV27 to TRBJ2-7; D is unclear. Germline CDR1 reads MNHEY; CDR2 reads SMNVEV (reference sequence). This CDR3 contains 14 residues. Trimming took off 5 bases at V and 9 bases at J, with 20 bases between the two ends. CDR3: CASSPGPDVRWQYF. The CDR3 nucleotides read TGTGCCAGCAGTCCCGGCCCAGATGTACGATGGCAGTACTTC.

This clonotype was counted many times. The J gene is TRBJ2-7, the V gene TRBV20-1; 8 nucleotides agree with TRBD1. The CDR3 consists of 14 residues. CDR1 is DFQATT, CDR2 SNEGSKA, per germline (reference sequence). V dropped 5 bases and J dropped 4; count of bases not matched to a gene: 10. CDR3 DNA sequence: TGCAGTGCTCGATTCCGGACAGGGATGTACGAGCAGTACTTC. Its protein product is CSARFRTGMYEQYF.

Written as DNA, the CDR3 is TGTGCCAGCTCACCGGCGTTAGTGAACACCGGGGAGCTGTTTTTT. Translation: CASSPALVNTGELFF. The V call is TRBV18, the J call TRBJ2-2; the D is unclear. Germline CDR1 reads KGHSH; CDR2 reads LQKENI. V gave up 3 bases and J gave up 1 base, with 9 bases separating them. The CDR3 spans 15 residues.

This rearrangement joins TRBV7-2 to TRBJ1-2; D is possibly TRBD1 (5 bases). This CDR3 region has 13 residues. CDR1 is SGHTA, CDR2 FQGNSA, per germline. The V end lost 5 bases, the J end lost 7 bases, and 14 bases lay between the germline ends. For the CDR3, the DNA is TGTGCCAGCAGCCAACCTCAGGGACCTGGCTACACCTTC. It translates to CASSQPQGPGYTF. The whole variable domain, remainder taken from reference TRBV7-2 and TRBJ1-2, is GAGVSQSPSNKVTEKGKDVELRCDPISGHTALYWYRQSLGQGLEFLIYFQGNSAPDKSGLPSDRFSAERTGGSVSTLTIQRTQQEDSAVYLCASSQPQGPGYTFGSGTRLTVV.

The V call is TRBV20-1, the J call TRBJ2-7; 9 bases line up with TRBD2. Germline assignment: CDR1 DFQATT and CDR2 SNEGSKA (reference sequence). This CDR3 comprises 13 residues. Trimming took 6 bases from V and 5 from J; bases not matched to a gene: 8. The CDR3, as DNA: TGCAGTGCACTTATAGCGGGAGTCAACGAGCAGTACTTC. As protein: CSALIAGVNEQYF.